This T cell receptor (beta chain) was recorded in a study of tumor-infiltrating lymphocytes in primary liver carcinoma. On the study more broadly: Staged T1-T3 N0M0, the tumors had sizes that ranged from about 4.2 to 11 cm across.

From germline, CDR1 is SGHAT and CDR2 FQNNGV. The CDR3 length is 15 residues. Germline DNA was extracted too, while blood RNA derived from unsorted whole blood. No patient had received treatment, and all had chronic HBV infection. Collected before surgery were about 4.3 milliliters of peripheral blood. Turning to this clonotype: One junction end does not reproduce the germline sequence, and a read error may be involved.

The template, about 540 ng total RNA, yielded TCR beta cDNA made with a constant-region primer. Each TCR beta library was derived from three nested multiplex PCR rounds that employed slightly modified ARM-PCR. PCR rounds one and two used TRBV1-TRBV30 forward primers with a C-beta reverse primer for 10 cycles each. MiXCR, applied by TCRdb to the multiplex PCR reads, yields one record per CDR3 protein. In the table there are almost 200,000 distinct CDR3 sequences, around 60% of which are singletons. The chain combines TRBV11-2 with TRBJ2-7; D is unresolved. The receptor comes from a woman aged 55-69 years with primary liver carcinoma and hepatitis B virus infection. The sample comprised peripheral blood. The CDR3 loop is CTSSDWLAASYEQYF. CDR3 coding DNA: TGTACCAGCAGCGACTGGCTGGCGGCCTCCTATGAGCAGTACTTC.